This T cell receptor (beta chain) originates from a study of blood T cell repertoires in COVID-19. The CDR3 loop spans 17 amino acids. The J segment lost 5 bases and the V segment lost 0 bases, leaving 9 bases of the junction unmatched. CDR1 is SGHRS and CDR2 is YFSETQ in the germline V gene. Methods used by the authors: For nucleated cells, counts were estimated from reference gene primer amplification. Profiling relied on immunoSEQ multiplex PCR, and the TCRdb table lists in-frame clones only, not all of them. V, J and clone size were drawn from that table, and D and trimming were deduced from the DNA. Found here are about 310,000 clones, roughly 86% of them singletons; the top ten hold around 9%. Participants spanned ages about 18 to 90 years and resided in 24 US areas. Participant reports of clinical history set cohort assignment.

What was sequenced was PBMCs or T cells enriched from blood (not recorded which). The receptor was derived from a woman in her thirties who had recovered from COVID-19. This rearrangement joins TRBV5-1 to TRBJ2-1; 9 bases fit TRBD2. DNA of the CDR3: TGCGCCAGCAGCTTGGCCACTCGGACTAGCGCGAACAATGAGCAGTTCTTC. It is translated as CASSLATRTSANNEQFF.